These 8 T cell receptor delta chains originate from one sample sequenced in a study of delta chain sequences of gamma delta T cells. TCRdb used CATT to re-call clones from the PCR reads. The sample yields about 3,400 delta-chain clones, under 80% seen once. The sequenced sample consisted of a tumor sample. The receptors here all came from a human donor with breast cancer.

The genes are TRDV2 and TRDJ1; D is uncertain. The CDR3 sequence is 15 residues long. The germline V gene has CDR1 GEAIGNYY and CDR2 EKD. The V gene lost 3 bases and the J gene lost 0 bases, with 13 bases spanning the gap. The CDR3 DNA sequence: TGTGCCTGTGACCCGGTGAGGTCGTACACCGATAAACTCATCTTT. Translated: CACDPVRSYTDKLIF.

Comment on this clone: The protein given by TCRdb reflects a much larger clone and differs at residues 2 and 4 from this DNA's translation, likely from a read error; the protein shown is the DNA's translation. This rearrangement joins TRDV2 to TRDJ1; D unresolved. The CDR3 length is 18 residues. The V gene's germline CDR1 is GEAIGNYY and CDR2 EKD. The CDR3 is CSCVTLLDRSEYTDKLIF. The CDR3 bases are TGTTCCTGTGTCACTTTGCTTGATCGATCGGAGTACACCGATAAACTCATCTTT.

This sequence joins TRDV2 and TRDJ1; 11 bases agree with TRDD3. CDR1 is GEAIGNYY and CDR2 is EKD in the germline V gene. This CDR3 is built from 15 residues. V was clipped by 8 bases and J by 4 bases; unmatched bases: 11. CDR3 amino acids: CASVGGYENGDKLIF. CDR3 sequence (DNA): TGTGCCTCCGTTGGGGGATACGAGAATGGCGATAAACTCATCTTT.

By sample fraction, this clone is medium-sized (0.01 to 0.1%). TCRdb records a much larger clone's protein for this DNA, with a difference at residue 8 that likely arises from a read error; the protein given is the translation of the DNA. The chain recombines TRDV2 with TRDJ1; tentatively, D is TRDD3 (6 bases). V was clipped by 3 bases and J by 0 bases, with 13 bases between them. The CDR3 is 15 amino acids. The V gene's germline CDR1 is GEAIGNYY and CDR2 EKD. CDR3 nucleotides: TGTGCCTGTGACCCAGTGGGGGGGGACACCGATAAACTCATCTTT. Protein: CACDPVGGDTDKLIF.

To note about this clone: The junction departs from the called germline gene at one end, perhaps through a read error. The sample contains more than one DNA sequence encoding this CDR3. The chain uses TRDV1 and TRDJ1, with TRDD3 matching over 10 bases. The CDR3 has 16 amino acids. From germline, CDR1 is TSWWSYY and CDR2 QGS. This chain's CDR3 is CALGVYLGDISDKLIF. DNA of the CDR3: TGTGCTCTCGGGGTATACCTGGGGGATATTTCCGATAAACTCATCTTT.

The DNA of the CDR3 is TGTGCCTGTGACCCTGTGACGGGGGACGCTGAAATACTCTTCTTT. It yields the protein CACDPVTGDAEILFF. The chain combines TRDV2 with TRDJ2; perhaps TRDD3 as D (6 bases). The J gene, missing from TCRdb, was assigned here through DNA to germline matching. The CDR3 has 15 amino acids. Between the trimmed V and J ends, which lost 3 bases and 13 bases, there was a span of 23 bases. From germline, CDR1 is GEAIGNYY and CDR2 EKD.

For the J gene the call is TRDJ1; the V gene lacks a call; the table's D call, TRDD3, was not checked against the DNA. The CDR3 covers 21 residues. The CDR3 coding sequence is TGCTCTTTTTTTCTCTTCGTGTCATGGTCGTGGGAGCGATCTTACACCGATAAATTTTTCTTT. As protein: CSFFLFVSWSWERSYTDKFFF.

The gene calls are TRDV1 and TRDJ1; 7 positions agree with TRDD2. This CDR3 spans 24 amino acids. Germline trimming cut 1 base from V and 4 bases from J; bases unmatched to any gene: 33. Germline CDR1 TSWWSYY, CDR2 QGS. Here the CDR3 reads CALGERRIVAFLQRGGHFIDKLIF. Here the CDR3 DNA reads TGTGCTCTTGGGGAACGACGGATCGTGGCCTTCCTCCAAAGGGGGGGTCACTTCATCGATAAACTCATCTTT.